Listed below are T cell receptor beta chains from one sample, sequenced in a study of blood T cell repertoires in COVID-19. Assay used: immunoSEQ multiplex PCR; TCRdb lists only in-frame clones, some missing. Of tens of thousands of clones listed, about four fifths are singletons. What was sequenced was peripheral blood. The source of these receptors is a woman between 55 and 75 years old with acute or convalescent COVID-19. The CDR3 runs from the conserved cysteine through the conserved F or W. Fields, in order: J gene, clone size, D gene, V gene, CDR3 protein. The D gene is left open where the match is weak. Size tells how often a clone was seen (once, few, many) or the class of an expanded clone, and some rows leave it out.

j_call: TRBJ2-4
clone_size: once
d_call: -
v_call: TRBV12-3/TRBV12-4
cdr3_aa: CASSQDNPRQYF

j_call: TRBJ1-1
clone_size: -
d_call: TRBD1
v_call: TRBV3-1/TRBV3-2
cdr3_aa: CASSPGGGEAFF

j_call: TRBJ2-2
clone_size: -
d_call: TRBD2
v_call: TRBV29-1
cdr3_aa: CSVDSGRNNGELFF

j_call: TRBJ1-5
clone_size: medium-sized
d_call: -
v_call: TRBV27
cdr3_aa: CASSFAGVNQPQHF

j_call: TRBJ1-1
clone_size: -
d_call: TRBD1
v_call: TRBV27
cdr3_aa: CASSLYGQGATEAFF

j_call: TRBJ1-2
clone_size: -
d_call: -
v_call: TRBV18
cdr3_aa: CASSPDQGGGYTF

j_call: TRBJ1-1
clone_size: -
d_call: -
v_call: TRBV21-1
cdr3_aa: CASSKNRDRNTEAFF

j_call: TRBJ2-1
clone_size: -
d_call: TRBD2
v_call: TRBV4-2
cdr3_aa: CASSQASGITYNEQFF

j_call: TRBJ2-7
clone_size: few
d_call: TRBD2
v_call: TRBV5-4
cdr3_aa: CASSSGTSGGANGYEQYF

j_call: TRBJ2-1
clone_size: once
d_call: TRBD1
v_call: TRBV27
cdr3_aa: CASKKGQAPYEQFF

j_call: TRBJ1-2
clone_size: -
d_call: -
v_call: TRBV2
cdr3_aa: CASTRSSYGYTF

j_call: TRBJ1-1
clone_size: once
d_call: TRBD1
v_call: TRBV28
cdr3_aa: CASRPGGLNTEAFF

j_call: TRBJ1-1
clone_size: -
d_call: TRBD1
v_call: TRBV5-1
cdr3_aa: CASSEAGGMQAFF

j_call: TRBJ2-2
clone_size: -
d_call: TRBD2
v_call: TRBV18
cdr3_aa: CASSPSSGNTGELFF

j_call: TRBJ2-1
clone_size: once
d_call: TRBD1
v_call: TRBV5-4
cdr3_aa: CASSSGLDRTYNEQFF

j_call: TRBJ1-5
clone_size: -
d_call: -
v_call: TRBV19
cdr3_aa: CASSISGASNQPQHF

j_call: TRBJ1-3
clone_size: -
d_call: TRBD1
v_call: TRBV7-2
cdr3_aa: CASRLGQGGNTIYF

j_call: TRBJ2-7
clone_size: -
d_call: TRBD1
v_call: TRBV15
cdr3_aa: CATSREGQAYEQYF

j_call: TRBJ2-4
clone_size: -
d_call: TRBD2
v_call: TRBV9
cdr3_aa: CASSVGPGGGDIQYF